This record looks at one T cell receptor (beta chain) sequence and its context. This sample was included in a study of blood T cell repertoires in COVID-19. Study background: COVID-19 samples from acute and convalescent phases originated in the United States, Italy and Spain. From T cells, B-cell-depleted T cells, or PBMCs came the material, which was cDNA or gDNA.

Cohort placement rested on clinical history that participants reported themselves. The germline V gene encodes CDR1 PRHDT and CDR2 FYEKMQ (reference sequence). The CDR3 totals 15 residues. Germline trimming cut 1 base from V and 7 bases from J; bases unmatched to any gene: 8. Using immunoSEQ multiplex PCR, the repertoire was profiled, and TCRdb retains in-frame clones only, with some absent. This table has 300,000 to 500,000 clones, roughly 86% appearing once. This TCR came from a middle-aged woman with acute COVID-19. What was sequenced was PBMCs or T cells enriched from blood (not recorded which). V is TRBV13 and J is TRBJ1-2; 8 bases match TRBD1. The CDR3 is CASSLEVRGRFGYTF. CDR3 sequence (DNA): TGTGCCAGCAGCTTAGAGGTCAGGGGGCGTTTTGGCTACACCTTC.